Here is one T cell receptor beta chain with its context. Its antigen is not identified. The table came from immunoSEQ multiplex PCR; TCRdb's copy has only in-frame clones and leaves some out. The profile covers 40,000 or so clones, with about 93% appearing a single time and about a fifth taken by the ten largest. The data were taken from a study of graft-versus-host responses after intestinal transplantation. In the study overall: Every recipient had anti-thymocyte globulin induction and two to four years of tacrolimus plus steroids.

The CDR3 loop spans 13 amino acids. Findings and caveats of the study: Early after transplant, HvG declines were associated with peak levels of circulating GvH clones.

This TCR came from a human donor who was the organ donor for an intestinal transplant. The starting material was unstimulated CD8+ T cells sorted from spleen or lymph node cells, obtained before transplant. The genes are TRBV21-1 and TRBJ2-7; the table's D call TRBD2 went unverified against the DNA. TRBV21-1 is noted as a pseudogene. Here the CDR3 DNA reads TGTGCCAGCAGCAAAGGGGGAGGGCGGGAGCAGTACTTC. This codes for CASSKGGGREQYF.